The subject of this entry is one T cell receptor (beta chain). The repertoire was sequenced with immunoSEQ multiplex PCR; TCRdb's copy has only in-frame clones and lacks some. Among some 300,000 clones listed, around 89% were seen once. Individuals drawn from around 25 US areas were roughly 18 to 95 years old. Grouping used clinical history reported by participants in a survey and questionnaire. CDR3 size: 16 residues. Germline assignment: CDR1 MDHEN and CDR2 SYDVKM. Trimming removed 4 bases from V and 5 bases from J; junction bases left unmatched: 7. This sample was taken from a study of blood T cell repertoires in COVID-19. Study-wide background: In Cohort 3, a recovered donor had either two negative PCRs, clearance, or symptom resolution. The origin of the acute and convalescent COVID-19 samples was the United States, Italy and Spain.

The chain joins TRBV28 to TRBJ2-3, with 12 positions matching TRBD2. Sequenced: PBMCs or T cells enriched from blood (not recorded which). The receptor was derived from a woman in her sixties in a cohort exposed to, infected with or recovered from COVID-19 (not recorded which). CDR3 DNA: TGTGCCAGCAGTTCGCCTACTAGCGGGAGGAAAGATACGCAGTATTTT. Translation gives CASSSPTSGRKDTQYF.